This paragraph reports one T cell receptor beta chain. Original handling: Reference gene primer amplification yielded estimated nucleated cell counts. Data came from immunoSEQ multiplex PCR; TCRdb stores just in-frame clones and leaves some out. V, J and clone size are those of that table, while D and trimming were read from the DNA. The sample has about 270,000 clones, roughly 86% seen once; the top ten hold under 2.5%. This specimen belongs to a study of blood T cell repertoires in COVID-19. Study-wide context: Sites across the United States, Italy and Spain contributed samples from acute and convalescent COVID-19.

Germline V lookup: CDR1 SGHVS, CDR2 FNYEAQ. The CDR3 length is 15 residues. Sequencing was carried out using peripheral blood. The J gene is TRBJ2-1, the V gene TRBV7-6; the D gene is possibly TRBD2 (5 bases). This sequence was found in a woman in her fifties or sixties with acute or convalescent COVID-19. CDR3 region: CAVAGGLAIYNEQFF. CDR3 DNA sequence: TGTGCGGTCGCGGGTGGTCTAGCAATCTACAATGAGCAGTTCTTC.